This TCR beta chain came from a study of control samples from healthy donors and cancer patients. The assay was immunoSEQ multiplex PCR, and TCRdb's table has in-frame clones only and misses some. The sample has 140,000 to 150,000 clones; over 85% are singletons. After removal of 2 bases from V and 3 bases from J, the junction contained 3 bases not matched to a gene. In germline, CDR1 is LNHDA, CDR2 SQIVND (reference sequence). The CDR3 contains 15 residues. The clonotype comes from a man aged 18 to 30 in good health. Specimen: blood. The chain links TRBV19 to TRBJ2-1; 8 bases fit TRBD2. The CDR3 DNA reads TGTGCCAGTAGTATACCACGGGAGGGCTACAATGAGCAGTTCTTC. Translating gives CASSIPREGYNEQFF.